This T cell receptor (beta chain) was sequenced in a study of early T cells in non-severe SARS-CoV-2 infection. Across the study: Alpha and beta chains were unpaired, from unsorted whole-blood bulk RNA. Study-level results: Missing private and CD4 specificities, VDJdb matching favored anti-spike CD8 responses.

This clonotype appeared many times. Its antigen remains unknown. Individual cDNA molecules carried attached unique molecular identifiers. A single record per CDR3 protein comes from TCRdb applying MiXCR to the 5' RACE reads. The sample includes roughly 66,000 distinct CDR3 sequences, approximately 10% of them seen just once. The CDR3 extends over 14 amino acids. Germline CDR1 and CDR2: SGHTA and FQGNSA. V was cut by 3 bases and J by 5 bases, with 11 bases left in between. Sequencing used whole blood. This sequence originates from an adult who was a healthcare worker with PCR-confirmed SARS-CoV-2 infection or an uninfected control (not recorded which). V and J are TRBV7-2 and TRBJ2-1; D perhaps matches TRBD1 (5 bases). In DNA, the CDR3 is TGTGCCAGCAGCTTGGGGCTGGCCAACAATGAGCAGTTCTTC. Translating gives CASSLGLANNEQFF.